Sequencing of this T cell receptor beta chain was carried out in a study of blood T cell repertoires in COVID-19. Assay: immunoSEQ multiplex PCR; the TCRdb copy retains only in-frame clones and omits some. The sample has around 99,000 clones; around three quarters are singletons. This receptor was taken from a human donor in a cohort sampled during active or convalescent COVID-19. Sequenced: peripheral blood.

The CDR3: CASRHRSNQPQHF. The CDR3 DNA reads TGTGCCAGTAGGCACAGGTCAAATCAGCCCCAGCATTTT. V and J are TRBV6-5 and TRBJ1-5; D may be TRBD1 (5 bases). This CDR3 has 13 amino acids. V lost 9 bases and J 4 bases, leaving 13 bases between the germline ends. CDR1 and CDR2 (germline): MNHEY, SVGAGI.